This TCR beta chain was recorded in a study of cytomegalovirus exposure and HLA in healthy donors. Study context: Unique TCRs numbering about 87 million, obtained from HLA-typed donors, made up an early data release.

The CDR3 covers 15 residues. A word on this clone: Antigen specificity is unknown.

Use of 60 Vbeta and 13 Jbeta primers characterized the PCR. Clones were read by immunoSEQ multiplex PCR, and TCRdb kept only the in-frame ones, dropping some. Of approximately 170,000 clones in the sample, 75% were seen once. Study-wide results and limits: The authors listed approximately 160 TCR beta chains as cytomegalovirus-associated. Association with HLA alleles at 0.05 false discovery rate was found for 16,951 TCR beta sequences in a later analysis.

Sequencing was done on a sample of PBMCs. The chain uses TRBV21-1 and TRBJ1-5; the DNA was not compared with TRBD1, the D call given in the table. TRBV21-1 is deemed a pseudogene. The clonotype comes from a male donor in good health and CMV-seronegative. CDR3 protein: CASSPDRGSNQPQHF. Written as DNA, the CDR3 is TGTGCCAGCAGCCCCGACAGGGGAAGCAATCAGCCCCAGCATTTT.